The text below deals with one T cell receptor (beta chain). Using two-round multiplex PCR, the authors amplified TCR beta CDR3 from genomic DNA. Primers (each specific to one TRBV or TRBJ gene) were used in first-round PCR. TCRdb analysed the multiplex PCR reads with MiXCR anew, one entry per CDR3 protein. The sample has more than 13,000 distinct CDR3 sequences; roughly 29% are singletons. The data derive from a study of prognosis after radiotherapy for stage I lung cancer. Study summary: Each non-small cell lung cancer patient was deemed medically inoperable.

The CDR3 runs to 13 residues. The V gene lost 9 bases and the J gene lost 4 bases, with 13 bases spanning the gap. Germline V gives CDR1 LNHDA, CDR2 SQIVND (reference sequence). The TCR originated in a donor aged 50 or older with non-small cell lung cancer. Sequencing used PBMCs, obtained before or after stereotactic body radiation therapy (not recorded which). The V and J genes are TRBV19 and TRBJ2-1; D is unresolved. CDR3 loop: CASKSQFYNEQFF. The DNA for the CDR3 is TGTGCCAGCAAGTCCCAATTTTACAATGAGCAGTTCTTC.